This T cell receptor (beta chain) was recorded in a study of immune evolution from preneoplasia to lung adenocarcinoma. Findings and limits, study-wide: From normal lung to invasive adenocarcinoma, top clone frequencies appeared to decrease.

The assay was immunoSEQ multiplex PCR, and TCRdb's table has in-frame clones only and misses some. The table shows roughly 40,000 clones, with around 74% occurring only once. The sample holds a few counts of this clone. The antigen remains undetermined. The sequence was collected from a person aged 60 to 70 with lung adenocarcinoma. The sequencing input was FFPE invasive lung adenocarcinoma tissue.

For the CDR3, the DNA is TGTGCCAGCAGACGGGGAAGCTCCTACAATGAGCAGTTCTTC. Translation gives CASRRGSSYNEQFF. V and J are TRBV2 and TRBJ2-1, with D tentatively TRBD2 (5 bases). The CDR3 is 14 amino acids. V was clipped by 6 bases and J by 0 bases, with 9 bases between them. Per the germline V gene, CDR1 is SNHLY and CDR2 is FYNNEI. The full variable domain, completed using reference TRBV2 and TRBJ2-1, is EPEVTQTPSHQVTQMGQEVILRCVPISNHLYFYWYRQILGQKVEFLVSFYNNEISEKSEIFDDQFSVERPDGSNFTLKIRSTKLEDSAMYFCASRRGSSYNEQFFGPGTRLTVL.